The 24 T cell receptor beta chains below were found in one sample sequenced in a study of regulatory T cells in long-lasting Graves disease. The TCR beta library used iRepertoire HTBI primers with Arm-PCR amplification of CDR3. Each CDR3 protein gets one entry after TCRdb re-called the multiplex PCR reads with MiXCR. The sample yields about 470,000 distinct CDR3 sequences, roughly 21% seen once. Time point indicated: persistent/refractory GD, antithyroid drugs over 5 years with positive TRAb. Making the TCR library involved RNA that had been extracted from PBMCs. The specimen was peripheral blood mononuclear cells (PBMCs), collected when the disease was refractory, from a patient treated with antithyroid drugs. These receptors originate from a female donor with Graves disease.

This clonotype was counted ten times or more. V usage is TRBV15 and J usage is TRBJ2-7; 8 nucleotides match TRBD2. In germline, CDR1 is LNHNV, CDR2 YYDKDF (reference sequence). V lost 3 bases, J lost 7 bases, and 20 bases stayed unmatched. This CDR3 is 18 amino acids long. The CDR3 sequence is CATSRLGEVSGVVLEQYF. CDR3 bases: TGTGCCACCAGCAGGCTAGGTGAGGTTAGCGGGGTCGTCCTGGAGCAGTACTTC.

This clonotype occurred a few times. CDR3 DNA: TGTGCCAGCAGTTTAGGAGTCCGGGGGCAGCCCCAGCATTTT. Its translation: CASSLGVRGQPQHF. The chain employs TRBV12-3 or TRBV12-4 and TRBJ1-5; possibly TRBD1 for D (5 bases). V lost 1 base to trimming and J lost 7 bases, with 11 bases between them. The CDR3 runs 14 residues.

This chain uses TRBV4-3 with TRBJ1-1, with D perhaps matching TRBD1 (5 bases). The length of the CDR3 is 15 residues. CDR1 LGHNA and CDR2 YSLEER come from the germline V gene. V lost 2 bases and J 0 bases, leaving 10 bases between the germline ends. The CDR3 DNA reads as TGCGCCAGCAGCCAATCTCGGGGGTTGAACACTGAAGCTTTCTTT. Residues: CASSQSRGLNTEAFF.

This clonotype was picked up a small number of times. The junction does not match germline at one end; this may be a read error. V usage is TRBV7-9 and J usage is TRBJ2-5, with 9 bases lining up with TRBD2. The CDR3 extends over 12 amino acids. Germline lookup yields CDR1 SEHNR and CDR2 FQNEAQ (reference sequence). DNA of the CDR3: TGTGCCAGCAGATTAGCGGGAGAGGCCCAGTACTTC. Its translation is CASRLAGEAQYF.

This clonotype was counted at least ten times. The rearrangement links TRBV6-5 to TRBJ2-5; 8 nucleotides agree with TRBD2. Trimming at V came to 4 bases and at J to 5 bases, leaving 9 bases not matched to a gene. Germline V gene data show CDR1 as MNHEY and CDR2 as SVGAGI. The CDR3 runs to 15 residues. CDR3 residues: CASSSTAGEGETQYF. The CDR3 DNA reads TGTGCCAGCAGTTCCACAGCGGGGGAGGGGGAGACCCAGTACTTC.

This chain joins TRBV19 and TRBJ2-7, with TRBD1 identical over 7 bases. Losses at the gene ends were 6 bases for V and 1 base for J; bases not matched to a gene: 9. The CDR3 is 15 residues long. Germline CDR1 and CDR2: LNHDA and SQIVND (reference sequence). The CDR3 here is CASRRSRDSSYEQYF. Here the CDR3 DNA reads TGTGCCAGTAGAAGATCCCGGGACAGTTCCTACGAGCAGTACTTC.

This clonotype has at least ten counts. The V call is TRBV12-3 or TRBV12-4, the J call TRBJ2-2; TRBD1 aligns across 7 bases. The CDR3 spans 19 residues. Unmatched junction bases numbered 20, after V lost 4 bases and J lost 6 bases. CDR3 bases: TGTGCCAGCAGTTCTGACAGGGAGTACGGCGGTTGGGGGCCCGGGGAGCTGTTTTTT. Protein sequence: CASSSDREYGGWGPGELFF.

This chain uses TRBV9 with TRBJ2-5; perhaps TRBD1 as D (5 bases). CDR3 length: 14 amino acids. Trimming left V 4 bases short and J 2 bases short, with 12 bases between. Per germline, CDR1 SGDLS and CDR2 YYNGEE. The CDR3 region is CASSPSTAQETQYF. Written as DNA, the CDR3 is TGTGCCAGCAGCCCCTCGACAGCTCAAGAGACCCAGTACTTC. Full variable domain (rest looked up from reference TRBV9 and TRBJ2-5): DSGVTQTPKHLITATGQRVTLRCSPRSGDLSVYWYQQSLDQGLQFLIQYYNGEERAKGNILERFSAQQFPDLHSELNLSSLELGDSALYFCASSPSTAQETQYFGPGTRLLVL.

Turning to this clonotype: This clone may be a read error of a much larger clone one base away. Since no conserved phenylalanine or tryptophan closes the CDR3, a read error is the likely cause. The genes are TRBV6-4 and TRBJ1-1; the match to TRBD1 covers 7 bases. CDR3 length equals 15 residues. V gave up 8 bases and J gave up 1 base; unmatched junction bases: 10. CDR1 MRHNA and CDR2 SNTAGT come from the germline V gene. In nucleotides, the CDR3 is TGTGCCAGCTCCCCTACCGGGACAGCGAACACTGAAGCTTTCTCT. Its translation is CASSPTGTANTEAFS.

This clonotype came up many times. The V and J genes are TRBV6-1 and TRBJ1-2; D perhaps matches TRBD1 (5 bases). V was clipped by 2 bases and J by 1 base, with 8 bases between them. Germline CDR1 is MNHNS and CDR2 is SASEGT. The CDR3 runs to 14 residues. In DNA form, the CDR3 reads TGTGCCAGCAGTGAATGGGGGGATAACTATGGCTACACCTTC. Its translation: CASSEWGDNYGYTF.

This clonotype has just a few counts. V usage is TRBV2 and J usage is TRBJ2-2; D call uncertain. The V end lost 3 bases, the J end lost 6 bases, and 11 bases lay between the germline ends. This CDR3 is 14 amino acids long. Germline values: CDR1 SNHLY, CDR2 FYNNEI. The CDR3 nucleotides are TGTGCCAGCAGTGAGCTAGGGTTGGCCGGGGAGCTGTTTTTT. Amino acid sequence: CASSELGLAGELFF.

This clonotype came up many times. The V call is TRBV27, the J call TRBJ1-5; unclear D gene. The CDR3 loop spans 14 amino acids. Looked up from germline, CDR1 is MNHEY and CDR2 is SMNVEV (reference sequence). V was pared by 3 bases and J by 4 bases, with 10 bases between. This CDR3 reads CASSFLGSNQPQHF. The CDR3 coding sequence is TGTGCCAGCAGTTTTCTGGGTAGTAATCAGCCCCAGCATTTT.

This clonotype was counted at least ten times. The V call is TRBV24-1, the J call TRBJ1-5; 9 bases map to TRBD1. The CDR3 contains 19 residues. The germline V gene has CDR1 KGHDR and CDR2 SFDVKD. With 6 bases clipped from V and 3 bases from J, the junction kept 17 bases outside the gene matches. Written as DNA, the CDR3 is TGTGCCACCAGTAGTGCGACAGGGGGGGCGGAATCCATCAATCAGCCCCAGCATTTT. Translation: CATSSATGGAESINQPQHF.

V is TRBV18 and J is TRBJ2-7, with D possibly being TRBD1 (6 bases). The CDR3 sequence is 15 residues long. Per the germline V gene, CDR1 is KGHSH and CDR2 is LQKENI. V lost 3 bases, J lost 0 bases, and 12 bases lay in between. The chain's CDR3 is CASSPDRYSSYEQYF. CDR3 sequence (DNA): TGTGCCAGCTCACCCGACAGGTATAGCTCCTACGAGCAGTACTTC.

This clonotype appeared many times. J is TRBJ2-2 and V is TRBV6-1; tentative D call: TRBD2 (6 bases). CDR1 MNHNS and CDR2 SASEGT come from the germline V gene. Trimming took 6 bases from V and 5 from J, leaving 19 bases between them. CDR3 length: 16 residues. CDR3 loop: CASSPLEAAGTGELFF. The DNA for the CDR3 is TGTGCCAGCAGCCCTCTCGAGGCGGCGGGGACCGGGGAGCTGTTTTTT.

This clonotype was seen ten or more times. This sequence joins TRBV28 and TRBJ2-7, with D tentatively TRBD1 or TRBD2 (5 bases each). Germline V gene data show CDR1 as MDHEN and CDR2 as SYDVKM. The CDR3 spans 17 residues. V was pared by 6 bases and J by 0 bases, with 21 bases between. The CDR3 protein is CASSPRPERDPSYEQYF. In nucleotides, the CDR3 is TGTGCCAGCAGCCCCAGACCTGAGAGGGACCCCTCCTACGAGCAGTACTTC.

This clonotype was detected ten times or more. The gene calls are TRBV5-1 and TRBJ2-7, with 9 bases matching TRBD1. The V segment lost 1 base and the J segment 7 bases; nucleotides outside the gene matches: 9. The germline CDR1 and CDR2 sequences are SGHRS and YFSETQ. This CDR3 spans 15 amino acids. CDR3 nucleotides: TGCGCCAGCAGCTTGACAGGGGGCCTAGGCTATGAGCAGTACTTC. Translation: CASSLTGGLGYEQYF.

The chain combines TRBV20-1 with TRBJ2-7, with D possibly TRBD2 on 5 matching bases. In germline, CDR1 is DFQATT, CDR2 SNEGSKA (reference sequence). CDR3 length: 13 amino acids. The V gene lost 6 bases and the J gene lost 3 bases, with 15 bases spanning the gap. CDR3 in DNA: TGCAGTGCGTGGTCCGGGGTTCACTACGAGCAGTACTTC. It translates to CSAWSGVHYEQYF.

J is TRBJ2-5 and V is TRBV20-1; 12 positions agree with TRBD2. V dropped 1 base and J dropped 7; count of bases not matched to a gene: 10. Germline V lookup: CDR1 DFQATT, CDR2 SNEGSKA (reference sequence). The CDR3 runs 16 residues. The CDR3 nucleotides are TGCAGTGCTAGAGTCGCCCTAGCGGGGGGGGACGGGACCCAGTACTTC. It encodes CSARVALAGGDGTQYF.

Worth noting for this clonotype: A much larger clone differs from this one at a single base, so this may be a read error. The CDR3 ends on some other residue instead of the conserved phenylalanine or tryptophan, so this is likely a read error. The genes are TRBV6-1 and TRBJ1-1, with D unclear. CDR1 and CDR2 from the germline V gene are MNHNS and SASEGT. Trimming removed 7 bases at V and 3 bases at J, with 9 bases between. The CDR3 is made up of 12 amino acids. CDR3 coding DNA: TGTGCCAGCAAGGCCAGCCACACTGAAGCTTTCTCT. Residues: CASKASHTEAFS.

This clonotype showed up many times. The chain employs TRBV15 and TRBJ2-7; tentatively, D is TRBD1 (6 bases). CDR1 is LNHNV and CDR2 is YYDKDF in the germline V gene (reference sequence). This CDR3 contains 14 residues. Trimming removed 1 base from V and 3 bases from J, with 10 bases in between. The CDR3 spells CATSRGRDNYEQYF. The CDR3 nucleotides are TGTGCCACCAGCAGAGGTCGGGACAACTACGAGCAGTACTTC. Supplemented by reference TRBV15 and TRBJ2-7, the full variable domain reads DAMVIQNPRYQVTQFGKPVTLSCSQTLNHNVMYWYQQKSSQAPKLLFHYYDKDFNNEADTPDNFQSRRPNTSFCFLDIRSPGLGDTAMYLCATSRGRDNYEQYFGPGTRLTVT.

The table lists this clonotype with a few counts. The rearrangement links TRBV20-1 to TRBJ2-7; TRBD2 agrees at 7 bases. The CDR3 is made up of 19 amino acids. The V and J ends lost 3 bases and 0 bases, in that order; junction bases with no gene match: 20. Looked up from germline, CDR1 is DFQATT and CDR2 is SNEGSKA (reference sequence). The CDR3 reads CSASGWLTFGSGDSYEQYF. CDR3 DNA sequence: TGCAGTGCTAGTGGATGGCTCACATTTGGCAGCGGGGACTCCTACGAGCAGTACTTC.

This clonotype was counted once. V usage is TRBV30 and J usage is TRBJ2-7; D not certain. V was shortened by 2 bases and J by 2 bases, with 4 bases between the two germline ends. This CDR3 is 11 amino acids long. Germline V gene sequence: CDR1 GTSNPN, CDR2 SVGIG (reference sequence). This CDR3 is CAWSFAYEQYF. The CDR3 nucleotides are TGTGCCTGGAGTTTTGCCTACGAGCAGTACTTC.

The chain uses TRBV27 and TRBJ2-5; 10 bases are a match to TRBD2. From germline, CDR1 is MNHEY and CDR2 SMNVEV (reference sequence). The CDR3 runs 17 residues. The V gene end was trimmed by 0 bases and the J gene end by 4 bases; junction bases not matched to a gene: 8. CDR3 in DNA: TGTGCCAGCAGTTTATCCCAGCGGGGGGGCCCGCTAGAGACCCAGTACTTC. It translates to CASSLSQRGGPLETQYF.